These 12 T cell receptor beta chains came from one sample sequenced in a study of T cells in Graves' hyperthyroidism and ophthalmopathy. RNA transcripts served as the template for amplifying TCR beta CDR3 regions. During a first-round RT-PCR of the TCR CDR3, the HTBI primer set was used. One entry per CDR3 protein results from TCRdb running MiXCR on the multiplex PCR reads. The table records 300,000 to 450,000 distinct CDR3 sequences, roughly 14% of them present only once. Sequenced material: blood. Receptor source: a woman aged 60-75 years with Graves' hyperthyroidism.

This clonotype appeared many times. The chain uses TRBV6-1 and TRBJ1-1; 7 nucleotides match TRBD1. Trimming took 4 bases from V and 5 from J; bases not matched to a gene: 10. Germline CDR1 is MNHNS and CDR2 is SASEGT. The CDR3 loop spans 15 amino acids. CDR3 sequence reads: CASSVGQAVRTEAFF. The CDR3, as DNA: TGTGCCAGCAGTGTCGGACAGGCGGTAAGAACTGAAGCTTTCTTT.

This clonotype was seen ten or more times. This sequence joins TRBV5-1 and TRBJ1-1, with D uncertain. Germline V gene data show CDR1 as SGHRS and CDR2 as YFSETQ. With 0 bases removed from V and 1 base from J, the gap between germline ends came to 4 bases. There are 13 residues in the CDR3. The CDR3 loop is CASSLGKNTEAFF. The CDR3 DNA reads TGCGCCAGCAGCTTGGGCAAGAACACTGAAGCTTTCTTT.

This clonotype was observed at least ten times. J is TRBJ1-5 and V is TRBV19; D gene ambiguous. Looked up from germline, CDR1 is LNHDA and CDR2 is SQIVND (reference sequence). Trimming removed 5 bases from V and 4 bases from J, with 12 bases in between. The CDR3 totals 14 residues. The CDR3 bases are TGTGCCAGTAGTCCCCGGAGCGCAAATCAGCCCCAGCATTTT. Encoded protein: CASSPRSANQPQHF. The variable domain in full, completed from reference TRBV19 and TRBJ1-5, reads DGGITQSPKYLFRKEGQNVTLSCEQNLNHDAMYWYRQDPGQGLRLIYYSQIVNDFQKGDIAEGYSVSREKKESFPLTVTSAQKNPTAFYLCASSPRSANQPQHFGDGTRLSIL.

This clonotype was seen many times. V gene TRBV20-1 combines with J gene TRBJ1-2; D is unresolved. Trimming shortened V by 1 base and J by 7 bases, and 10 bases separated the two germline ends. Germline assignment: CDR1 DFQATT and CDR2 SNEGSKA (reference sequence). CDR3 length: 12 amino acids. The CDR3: CSARAGKGGYTF. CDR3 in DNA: TGCAGTGCTAGAGCCGGGAAGGGTGGCTACACCTTC.

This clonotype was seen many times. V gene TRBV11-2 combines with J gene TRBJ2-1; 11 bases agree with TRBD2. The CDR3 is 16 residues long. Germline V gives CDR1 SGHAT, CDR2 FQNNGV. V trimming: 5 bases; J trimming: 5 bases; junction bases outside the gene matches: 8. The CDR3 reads CASSRPGTSGHNEQFF. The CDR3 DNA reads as TGTGCCAGCAGCCGACCCGGGACTAGCGGACACAATGAGCAGTTCTTC.

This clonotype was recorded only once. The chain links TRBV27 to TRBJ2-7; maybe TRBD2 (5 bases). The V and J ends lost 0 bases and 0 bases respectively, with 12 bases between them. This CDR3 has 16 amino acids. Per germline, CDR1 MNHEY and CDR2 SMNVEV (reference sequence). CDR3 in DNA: TGTGCCAGCAGTTTATCGCCGGGAACGAGCTCCTACGAGCAGTACTTC. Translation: CASSLSPGTSSYEQYF.

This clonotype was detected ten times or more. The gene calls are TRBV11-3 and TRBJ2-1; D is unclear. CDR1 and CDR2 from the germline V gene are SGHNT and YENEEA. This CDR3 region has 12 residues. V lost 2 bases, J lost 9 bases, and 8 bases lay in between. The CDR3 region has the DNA TGTGCCAGCAGCTTATCCCTTCTTGAGCAGTTCTTC. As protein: CASSLSLLEQFF.

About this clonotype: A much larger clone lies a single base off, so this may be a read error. The CDR3 reads CASSEQVDYGYTF. The CDR3 DNA is TGTGCCAGCAGTGAACAGGTCGACTATGGCTACACCTTC. The gene calls are TRBV2 and TRBJ1-2; D gene uncertain. The CDR3 runs to 13 residues. With 2 bases removed from V and 3 bases from J, the gap between germline ends came to 7 bases. Germline CDR1 SNHLY, CDR2 FYNNEI. The full variable domain, completed using reference TRBV2 and TRBJ1-2, is EPEVTQTPSHQVTQMGQEVILRCVPISNHLYFYWYRQILGQKVEFLVSFYNNEISEKSEIFDDQFSVERPDGSNFTLKIRSTKLEDSAMYFCASSEQVDYGYTFGSGTRLTVV.

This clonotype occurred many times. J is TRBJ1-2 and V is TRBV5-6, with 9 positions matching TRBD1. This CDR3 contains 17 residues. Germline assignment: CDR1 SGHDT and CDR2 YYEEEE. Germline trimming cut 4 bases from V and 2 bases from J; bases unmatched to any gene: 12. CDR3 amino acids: CASSTPLTGGGNYGYTF. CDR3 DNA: TGTGCCAGCAGCACTCCGCTAACAGGGGGCGGAAACTATGGCTACACCTTC.

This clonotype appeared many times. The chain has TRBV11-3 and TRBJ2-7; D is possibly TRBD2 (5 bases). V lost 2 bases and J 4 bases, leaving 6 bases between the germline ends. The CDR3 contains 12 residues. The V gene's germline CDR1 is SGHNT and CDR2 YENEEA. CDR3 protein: CASSLREYEQYF. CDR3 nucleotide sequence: TGTGCCAGCAGCTTAAGGGAGTACGAGCAGTACTTC.

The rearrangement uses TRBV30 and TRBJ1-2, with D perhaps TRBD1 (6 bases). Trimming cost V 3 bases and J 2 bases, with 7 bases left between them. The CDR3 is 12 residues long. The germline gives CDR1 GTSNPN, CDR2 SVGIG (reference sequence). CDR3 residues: CAWSTGNYGYTF. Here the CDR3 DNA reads TGTGCCTGGAGCACAGGGAACTATGGCTACACCTTC.

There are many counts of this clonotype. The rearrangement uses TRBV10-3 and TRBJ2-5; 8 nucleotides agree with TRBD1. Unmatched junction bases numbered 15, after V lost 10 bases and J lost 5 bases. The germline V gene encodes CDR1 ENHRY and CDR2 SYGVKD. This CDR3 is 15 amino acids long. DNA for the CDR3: TGTGCCACCTCCTCCGGACAGGGAAGATCGGAGACCCAGTACTTC. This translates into CATSSGQGRSETQYF.